The 21 T cell receptor beta chains below come from one sample, sequenced in a study of blood T cell repertoires in COVID-19. Repertoires were generated with immunoSEQ multiplex PCR, while TCRdb's copy carries only in-frame clones and drops some. The table shows about 130,000 clones, with approximately 80% occurring only once. The sequenced sample consisted of peripheral blood. The source is a man aged 40-49 years with active or convalescent COVID-19.

This clone was detected a few times. This chain uses TRBV7-9 with TRBJ1-2; maybe TRBD1 (5 bases). Looked up from germline, CDR1 is SEHNR and CDR2 is FQNEAQ (reference sequence). V dropped 7 bases and J dropped 7 bases, with 16 bases sitting between them. The CDR3 is made up of 13 amino acids. The CDR3 is CASNPGLGGGYTF. CDR3 sequence (DNA): TGTGCCAGCAACCCAGGGTTGGGTGGTGGCTACACCTTC.

J is TRBJ2-5 and V is TRBV7-2; maybe TRBD2 (5 bases). The CDR3 spans 14 residues. Germline values: CDR1 SGHTA, CDR2 FQGNSA. The V end lost 2 bases, the J end lost 6 bases, and 13 bases lay between the germline ends. CDR3 sequence reads: CASSLKSGPKTQYF. The DNA of the CDR3 is TGTGCCAGCAGCTTAAAGAGCGGCCCCAAGACCCAGTACTTC.

This rearrangement joins TRBV9 to TRBJ2-1, with TRBD2 matching 15 bases. This CDR3 has 16 amino acids. Germline CDR1 and CDR2: SGDLS and YYNGEE. Trimming cost V 4 bases and J 6 bases; bases outside gene matches: 5. CDR3 DNA: TGTGCCAGCAGCCCCGGGACTAGCGGGGGGTTCAATGAGCAGTTCTTC. It yields the protein CASSPGTSGGFNEQFF.

The J gene is TRBJ1-4, the V gene TRBV4-3, with D perhaps TRBD1 (5 bases). CDR1 and CDR2 from the germline V gene are LGHNA and YSLEER. The CDR3 has 14 residues. V was shortened by 4 bases and J by 5 bases, with 11 bases between the two germline ends. This CDR3 is CASSRTPSNEKLFF. The CDR3 nucleotides are TGCGCCAGCAGCCGGACACCGAGCAATGAAAAACTGTTTTTT.

The chain uses TRBV18 and TRBJ2-3, with 11 bases matching TRBD2. CDR3 length equals 15 residues. Trimming at V came to 8 bases and at J to 2 bases, leaving 6 bases not matched to a gene. Germline V CDR1 and CDR2: KGHSH, LQKENI. Here the CDR3 reads CASGPGLAVTDTQYF. CDR3 DNA sequence: TGTGCCAGCGGACCGGGACTAGCGGTCACAGATACGCAGTATTTT.

V gene TRBV4-3 combines with J gene TRBJ2-4; TRBD2 matches 8 bases. With V trimmed by 0 bases and J by 8 bases, 3 bases remained unmatched. Germline CDR1 is LGHNA and CDR2 is YSLEER. CDR3 size: 14 residues. In nucleotides, the CDR3 is TGCGCCAGCAGCCAAGAACCGGGAGGGCACATTCAGTACTTC. This encodes CASSQEPGGHIQYF.

The genes are TRBV5-6 and TRBJ1-1, with 8 bases aligning to TRBD1. V shed 0 bases, J shed 11 bases, and the junction held 3 bases outside the gene matches. Germline CDR1 is SGHDT and CDR2 is YYEEEE. This CDR3 spans 12 amino acids. In DNA form, the CDR3 reads TGTGCCAGCAGCTTGGACAGGGGGGGCGCTTTCTTT. Translation: CASSLDRGGAFF. The variable domain in full, with the rest retrieved from reference TRBV5-6 and TRBJ1-1, is DAGVTQSPTHLIKTRGQQVTLRCSPKSGHDTVSWYQQALGQGPQFIFQYYEEEERQRGNFPDRFSGHQFPNYSSELNVNALLLGDSALYLCASSLDRGGAFFGQGTRLTVV.

This chain joins TRBV12-5 and TRBJ1-5; the D is unclear. Trimming shortened V by 8 bases and J by 4 bases, and 9 bases separated the two germline ends. Germline CDR1 LGHNT, CDR2 FRNRAP. This CDR3 is 12 amino acids long. The CDR3 sequence: CASCTENQPQHF. In nucleotides, the CDR3 is TGTGCTAGTTGTACAGAAAATCAGCCCCAGCATTTT.

The V and J genes are TRBV7-9 and TRBJ2-5, with D maybe TRBD1 (5 bases). V lost 1 base and J lost 3, with 12 bases in between. The CDR3 consists of 15 residues. The germline gives CDR1 SEHNR, CDR2 FQNEAQ (reference sequence). As DNA, the CDR3 is TGTGCCAGCAGCTTAGTTGGGGCAGCCAAAGAGACCCAGTACTTC. Translation: CASSLVGAAKETQYF.

The J gene is TRBJ2-1, the V gene TRBV9; TRBD2 agrees at 8 bases. The junction had 5 bases not matched to a gene; V was cut back by 0 bases and J by 6 bases. From germline, CDR1 is SGDLS and CDR2 YYNGEE. The CDR3 contains 15 residues. The CDR3 DNA follows: TGTGCCAGCAGCGTAGCTGGAGCGGGAGTCAATGAGCAGTTCTTC. It is translated as CASSVAGAGVNEQFF.

V gene TRBV6-5 combines with J gene TRBJ1-2; 10 bases are shared with TRBD1. The CDR3 runs to 14 residues. CDR1 and CDR2 (germline): MNHEY, SVGAGI. With V trimmed by 7 bases and J by 2 bases, 4 bases remained unmatched. The CDR3: CASTWTGGNYGYTF. The CDR3 nucleotides read TGTGCCAGCACCTGGACAGGGGGAAACTATGGCTACACCTTC.

The chain recombines TRBV19 with TRBJ2-5; 11 nucleotides agree with TRBD1. Per germline, CDR1 LNHDA and CDR2 SQIVND (reference sequence). Losses at the gene ends were 5 bases for V and 2 bases for J; bases not matched to a gene: 7. This CDR3 spans 16 amino acids. CDR3 region: CASSLTGQGGQETQYF. CDR3 DNA: TGTGCCAGTAGTCTAACGGGACAGGGGGGACAAGAGACCCAGTACTTC.

This chain uses TRBV28 with TRBJ1-1, with TRBD1 as a possible D gene (6 bases). Germline V gene data show CDR1 as MDHEN and CDR2 as SYDVKM. Trimming took 7 bases from V and 4 from J, leaving 16 bases between them. The CDR3 spans 14 residues. CDR3 sequence reads: CASTRGGTGTEAFF. CDR3 in DNA: TGTGCCAGCACCCGAGGGGGTACGGGCACTGAAGCTTTCTTT.

The chain is built from TRBV5-6 and TRBJ1-5, with D maybe TRBD1 (5 bases). The germline V gene has CDR1 SGHDT and CDR2 YYEEEE. The ends were cut back, 3 bases at V and 2 bases at J, with 15 bases in the middle. The CDR3 runs to 16 residues. The DNA of the CDR3 is TGTGCCAGCAGCTACCGGTTGGGGGGAGGCAATCAGCCCCAGCATTTT. It encodes CASSYRLGGGNQPQHF. Together with reference TRBV5-6 and TRBJ1-5, the CDR3 gives the full variable domain: DAGVTQSPTHLIKTRGQQVTLRCSPKSGHDTVSWYQQALGQGPQFIFQYYEEEERQRGNFPDRFSGHQFPNYSSELNVNALLLGDSALYLCASSYRLGGGNQPQHFGDGTRLSIL.

This sequence joins TRBV19 and TRBJ2-2, with TRBD2 identical over 10 bases. Germline loops: CDR1 LNHDA, CDR2 SQIVND (reference sequence). The CDR3 has 15 amino acids. Losses at the gene ends were 4 bases for V and 6 bases for J; bases not matched to a gene: 5. The CDR3 loop reads CASSTSGGVPGELFF. For the CDR3, the DNA is TGTGCCAGTAGTACAAGCGGGGGGGTTCCCGGGGAGCTGTTTTTT.

The rearrangement links TRBV21-1 to TRBJ1-1; the table assigns TRBD1, which was not confirmed against the DNA. TRBV21-1 is a recognized pseudogene. This CDR3 is 14 amino acids long. The CDR3 region is CASSMGQGNTEAFF. As DNA, the CDR3 is TGTGCCAGCAGCATGGGACAGGGGAACACTGAAGCTTTCTTT.

This clone has just a few counts. The chain joins TRBV24-1 to TRBJ2-3, with TRBD1 identical over 8 bases. The V gene's germline CDR1 is KGHDR and CDR2 SFDVKD. This CDR3 is 14 amino acids long. V was clipped by 6 bases and J by 1 base; unmatched bases: 2. The CDR3: CATSQDRGTDTQYF. DNA of the CDR3: TGTGCCACCAGTCAGGACAGGGGCACAGATACGCAGTATTTT.

Only one count was recorded for this clone. The rearrangement joins TRBV5-5 to TRBJ2-4, with D perhaps TRBD1 (5 bases). Trimming pared 4 bases from V and 9 bases from J, leaving 11 bases between. Germline V gene lookup returns CDR1 SGHKS and CDR2 YYEKEE (reference sequence). CDR3 length: 12 amino acids. The CDR3 DNA reads as TGTGCCAGCAGCCCCGGACAATCCATTCAGTACTTC. Amino acids: CASSPGQSIQYF.

V is TRBV6-6 and J is TRBJ1-2, with 8 bases identical to TRBD1. V lost 2 bases to trimming and J lost 7 bases; unmatched junction nucleotides: 6. The CDR3 sequence is 14 residues long. Germline V gene data show CDR1 as MNHNY and CDR2 as SVGAGI (reference sequence). CDR3 DNA: TGTGCCAGCAGTTACAATTACAGGGGGGCTGGCTACACCTTC. It translates to CASSYNYRGAGYTF.

The chain uses TRBV19 and TRBJ2-5, with 7 bases aligning to TRBD1. There are 16 residues in the CDR3. Germline V gives CDR1 LNHDA, CDR2 SQIVND (reference sequence). V trimming: 5 bases; J trimming: 4 bases; junction bases outside the gene matches: 13. This CDR3 reads CASSPSGTARGETQYF. Written as DNA, the CDR3 is TGTGCCAGTAGTCCCTCCGGGACAGCGAGAGGAGAGACCCAGTACTTC.

This clone was counted once. J is TRBJ1-1 and V is TRBV29-1; TRBD1 aligns across 12 bases. With V trimmed by 3 bases and J by 4 bases, 9 bases remained unmatched. Germline V CDR1 and CDR2: SQVTM, ANQGSEA. CDR3 length: 16 residues. The CDR3 nucleotides are TGCAGCGTTGATCCCTCGGGGACAGGGGGCTTCACTGAAGCTTTCTTT. The encoded protein is CSVDPSGTGGFTEAFF.